The 12 T cell receptor beta chains below come from one sample, sequenced in a study of OX40 agonist ivuxolimab in advanced cancers. TCRdb's copy holds only in-frame clones and misses some; the assay was immunoSEQ multiplex PCR. The data show around 72,000 clones, 86% seen once. The material sequenced was CD4+ or CD8+ T cells sorted from blood, taken in a trial of the OX40 agonist ivuxolimab. Receptors originate from an adult with an advanced solid tumor such as melanoma, head and neck, liver or kidney cancer.

This clone was detected only a few times. This chain connects TRBV27 to TRBJ1-1, with 8 bases lining up with TRBD1. Germline V gene sequence: CDR1 MNHEY, CDR2 SMNVEV (reference sequence). CDR3 size: 13 residues. V dropped 6 bases and J dropped 4; count of bases not matched to a gene: 4. The CDR3 DNA reads as TGTGCCAGCAGGGACAGGGATGCCACTGAAGCTTTCTTT. Its translation is CASRDRDATEAFF.

The V and J genes are TRBV9 and TRBJ1-2; D perhaps matches TRBD1 (5 bases). The CDR3 sequence is 11 residues long. Trimming took 1 base from V and 11 from J, leaving 9 bases between them. From germline, CDR1 is SGDLS and CDR2 YYNGEE. CDR3 nucleotide sequence: TGTGCCAGCAGCGTAATGGGGGAATACACCTTC. Its protein product is CASSVMGEYTF.

This chain links TRBV6-5 with TRBJ1-5, with D possibly being TRBD1 (5 bases). The germline CDR1 and CDR2 sequences are MNHEY and SVGAGI. V lost 5 bases and J lost 5, with 13 bases in between. The CDR3 has 14 amino acids. In DNA, the CDR3 is TGTGCCAGCAGTCCCCTCCTAGGGGATCAGCCCCAGCATTTT. Translated, it gives CASSPLLGDQPQHF.

The CDR3 DNA sequence: TGTGCCATCAGTGAGTCGGGACAGCAAGAGACCCAGTACTTC. Protein product: CAISESGQQETQYF. The chain employs TRBV10-3 and TRBJ2-5; 7 bases fit TRBD1. The CDR3 sequence is 14 residues long. Germline V lookup: CDR1 ENHRY, CDR2 SYGVKD. J was trimmed by 2 bases and V by 0 bases; bases with no gene match: 0.

This clone was observed a handful of times. This chain links TRBV9 with TRBJ2-1, with D possibly TRBD1 on 5 matching bases. This CDR3 has 16 amino acids. V gave up 1 base and J gave up 2 bases, with 13 bases separating them. Germline V gene data show CDR1 as SGDLS and CDR2 as YYNGEE. The DNA for the CDR3 is TGTGCCAGCAGCGTAAGTTGGACACGGACCTACAATGAGCAGTTCTTC. This encodes CASSVSWTRTYNEQFF.

A single count supports this clone. The chain is built from TRBV27 and TRBJ1-6; no clear D gene. The CDR3 sequence is 16 residues long. V lost 4 bases and J 0 bases, leaving 10 bases between the germline ends. From germline, CDR1 is MNHEY and CDR2 SMNVEV (reference sequence). Here the CDR3 reads CASSYTASSYNSPLHF. Here the CDR3 DNA reads TGTGCCAGCAGTTACACAGCTAGCTCCTATAATTCACCCCTCCACTTT.

V and J are TRBV7-9 and TRBJ1-2; tentatively, D is TRBD1 (5 bases). The CDR3 is 14 residues long. Trimming stripped 2 bases from V and 2 bases from J, with 9 bases between. Germline CDR1 and CDR2: SEHNR and FQNEAQ (reference sequence). Written as DNA, the CDR3 is TGTGCCAGCAGCTTATTCGGGGACAACTATGGCTACACCTTC. Residues: CASSLFGDNYGYTF.

The rearrangement joins TRBV5-5 to TRBJ2-1, with D perhaps matching TRBD2 (7 bases). V was cut by 4 bases and J by 4 bases, with 24 bases left in between. The CDR3 extends over 18 amino acids. Germline V CDR1 and CDR2: SGHKS, YYEKEE (reference sequence). The chain's CDR3 is CASSPLGGGGEPYNEQFF. The DNA of the CDR3 is TGTGCCAGCAGCCCCCTGGGAGGCGGGGGCGAACCTTACAATGAGCAGTTCTTC.

V is TRBV5-4 and J is TRBJ2-7; D possibly corresponds to TRBD2 (6 bases). Germline V lookup: CDR1 SGHNT, CDR2 YYREEE (reference sequence). Trimming stripped 0 bases from V and 3 bases from J, with 10 bases between. The CDR3 totals 14 residues. The CDR3 reads CASSLGWTNYEQYF. CDR3 sequence (DNA): TGTGCCAGCAGCTTGGGCTGGACTAACTACGAGCAGTACTTC.

J is TRBJ2-2 and V is TRBV18; a possible D gene is TRBD1 (5 bases). The length of the CDR3 is 16 residues. The V end was cut by 4 bases, the J end by 5 bases, with 17 bases between. Germline V gene sequence: CDR1 KGHSH, CDR2 LQKENI. The CDR3 sequence: CASSRPQPGRTGELFF. DNA of the CDR3: TGTGCCAGCTCACGACCGCAACCAGGGCGTACCGGGGAGCTGTTTTTT.

The V call is TRBV14, the J call TRBJ1-2; no clear D. Germline CDR1 reads SGHDN; CDR2 reads FVKESK. The ends were cut back, 1 base at V and 8 bases at J, with 11 bases in the middle. The CDR3 runs to 13 residues. Here the CDR3 reads CASSQGQMGGYTF. CDR3 in DNA: TGTGCCAGCAGCCAAGGTCAAATGGGGGGCTACACCTTC.

This chain links TRBV2 with TRBJ1-1; no firm D call. The CDR3 totals 11 residues. Per the germline V gene, CDR1 is SNHLY and CDR2 is FYNNEI. V gave up 2 bases and J gave up 10 bases, with 8 bases separating them. The CDR3 loop is CASSEKGGAFF. The CDR3 region has the DNA TGTGCCAGCAGTGAAAAGGGAGGAGCTTTCTTT.